The rows below give T cell receptor beta chains drawn from one sample of a study of T cell changes during pregnancy in multiple sclerosis. Measured with immunoSEQ multiplex PCR; TCRdb has only the in-frame clones, and not every one. The table records fewer than 85,000 clones, roughly 92% of them present only once. The sequences come from peripheral blood, collected in the second trimester of pregnancy. Receptors originate from a female donor with multiple sclerosis, enrolled in a pregnancy study. Each CDR3 is given with its conserved first and last residue. Fields, in order: J gene, clone size, D gene, V gene, CDR3 DNA, CDR3 protein. D genes are given only for firm matches. Clone sizes are given selectively: once, few, many, or a class where the clone is expanded.

>TRBJ2-7|NA|NA|TRBV7-9
TGTGCCAGCACCCAAGGGGGGGGCAGCTACGAGCAGTACTTC
CASTQGGGSYEQYF
>TRBJ2-7|NA|NA|TRBV7-8
TGTGCCAGCAGCCCAATAACAGGGGGAGGGGAGCAGTACTTC
CASSPITGGGEQYF
>TRBJ2-7|once|NA|TRBV5-5
TGTGCCAGCAGCTTGGTTTCCAGAGAGCAGTACTTC
CASSLVSREQYF
>TRBJ1-1|NA|NA|TRBV2
TGTGCCAGCAGGTCCTGGGCCAACACTGAAGCTTTCTTT
CASRSWANTEAFF
>TRBJ1-1|NA|NA|TRBV6-5
TGTGCCAGCAGCTCCCAGGGGAAGGTCACTGAAGCTTTCTTT
CASSSQGKVTEAFF
>TRBJ1-1|NA|NA|TRBV27
TGTGCCAGCAACTCCCTTGGGGGCGGGGGCACTGAAGCTTTCTTT
CASNSLGGGGTEAFF
>TRBJ2-1|NA|TRBD1|TRBV14
TGTGCCAGCAGCCAAGAACAGGGGGACACCTACAATGAGCAGTTCTTC
CASSQEQGDTYNEQFF
>TRBJ2-2|NA|TRBD1|TRBV29-1
TGCAGCGTTGACGTATTGGGACAGGGGGACACCGGGGAGCTGTTTTTT
CSVDVLGQGDTGELFF
>TRBJ1-2|NA|NA|TRBV10-3
TGTGCCATCAGCGGGACGGGAGATGGCTACACCTTC
CAISGTGDGYTF
>TRBJ1-5|NA|TRBD1|TRBV7-8
TGTGCCAGCAGCTTAGCGGCAGGGGGTGAATATAGCAATCAGCCCCAGCATTTT
CASSLAAGGEYSNQPQHF
>TRBJ2-5|NA|TRBD2|TRBV11-2
TGTGCCAGCAGCTTGGGGGGACTAGCGGGAGAAGAGACCCAGTACTTC
CASSLGGLAGEETQYF
>TRBJ2-3|NA|NA|TRBV9
TGTGCCAGCAGCGTAGGGGCAGGGCCGATCACAGATACGCAGTATTTT
CASSVGAGPITDTQYF
>TRBJ2-3|NA|TRBD2|TRBV11-2
TGTGCCAGCAGCTTAGGCCTAGCGGGAGGCACAGATACGCAGTATTTT
CASSLGLAGGTDTQYF
>TRBJ2-1|NA|TRBD1|TRBV5-6
TGTGCCAGCAGCCTGGGACAGGGGGTTTACAATGAGCAGTTCTTC
CASSLGQGVYNEQFF
>TRBJ1-1|NA|NA|TRBV7-2
TGTGCCAGCAGCTTAGAATCGGGGTATAGCACTGAAGCTTTCTTT
CASSLESGYSTEAFF
>TRBJ2-1|NA|TRBD2|TRBV7-2
TGTGCCAGCAGCTGGACGGGGGGACCTAACAATGAGCAGTTCTTC
CASSWTGGPNNEQFF
>TRBJ1-1|NA|NA|TRBV28
TGTGCCAGTCTCCTCAACACTGAAGCTTTCTTT
CASLLNTEAFF
>TRBJ2-2|NA|NA|TRBV9
TGTGCCAGCAGCGTAGCAGGGGCAGCGAACACCGGGGAGCTGTTTTTT
CASSVAGAANTGELFF
>TRBJ2-3|NA|TRBD2|TRBV7-2
TGTGCCAGCAGCCGTCCCCCGTCGGCGGGAGGCCGGGTCACAGATACGCAGTATTTT
CASSRPPSAGGRVTDTQYF
>TRBJ2-5|once|NA|TRBV6-1
TGTGCCAGCAGTGAGACACTAGGGACCCAGTACTTC
CASSETLGTQYF
>TRBJ2-1|few|NA|TRBV7-2
TGTGCCAGCAGTAAGCAGGGGTACAATGAGCAGTTCTTC
CASSKQGYNEQFF
>TRBJ2-5|NA|NA|TRBV13
TGTGCCAGCGGATGGCAGACTCAAGAGACCCAGTACTTC
CASGWQTQETQYF
>TRBJ1-6|NA|NA|TRBV12-5
TGTGCTAGTGGTCCCGCCCGGGGTAAAATTTCACCCCTCCACTTT
CASGPARGKISPLHF
>TRBJ1-1|NA|TRBD1|TRBV7-3
TGTGCCAGCAGCTTAAGGCAGGGGGGTCCCACTGAAGCTTTCTTT
CASSLRQGGPTEAFF
>TRBJ2-1|NA|NA|TRBV9
TGTGCCAGCGCCCGGGGCCGGGGACTCTCCTACAATGAGCAGTTCTTC
CASARGRGLSYNEQFF
>TRBJ2-7|NA|TRBD1|TRBV9
TGTGCCAGCAGCGTGGGAGACGGGACAGGGGCCTACGAGCAGTACTTC
CASSVGDGTGAYEQYF
>TRBJ1-5|NA|NA|TRBV19
TGTGCCAGTAGTCTACGGCTCAGGGGTAAAAGCAATCAGCCCCAGCATTTT
CASSLRLRGKSNQPQHF
>TRBJ1-2|NA|NA|TRBV6-1
TGTGCCACAATCAAGGGGTTGGGCTATGGCTACACCTTC
CATIKGLGYGYTF
>TRBJ2-3|NA|TRBD1|TRBV28
TGTGCCAGCCAAGACCCAACAGGGGGCTCGGATACGCAGTATTTT
CASQDPTGGSDTQYF
>TRBJ2-3|NA|TRBD1|TRBV30
TGTGCCTGGAGTGTTAGGGGGCAGGGGACAGATACGCAGTATTTT
CAWSVRGQGTDTQYF
>TRBJ2-3|NA|TRBD2|TRBV5-1
TGCGCCAGCAGCTTGGGGACTAGCGGCACAGATACGCAGTATTTT
CASSLGTSGTDTQYF
>TRBJ2-7|NA|NA|TRBV11-2
TGTGCCAGCAGCCGCGTCTCCTACGAGCAGTACTTC
CASSRVSYEQYF
>TRBJ2-3|NA|TRBD2|TRBV27
TGTGCCAGCAGTATATCTAGCGGGGGTATCACAGATACGCAGTATTTT
CASSISSGGITDTQYF